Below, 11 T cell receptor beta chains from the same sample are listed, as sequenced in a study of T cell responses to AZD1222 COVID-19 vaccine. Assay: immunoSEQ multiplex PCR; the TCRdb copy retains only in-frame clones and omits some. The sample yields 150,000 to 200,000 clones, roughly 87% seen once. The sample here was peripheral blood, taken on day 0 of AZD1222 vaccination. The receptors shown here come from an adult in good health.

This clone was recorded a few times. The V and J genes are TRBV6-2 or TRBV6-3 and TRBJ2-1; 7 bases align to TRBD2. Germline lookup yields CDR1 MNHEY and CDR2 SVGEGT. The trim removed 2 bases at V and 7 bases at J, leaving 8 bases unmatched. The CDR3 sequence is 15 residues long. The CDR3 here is CASSYSAGVENEQFF. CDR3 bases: TGTGCCAGCAGTTACAGCGCGGGAGTTGAGAATGAGCAGTTCTTC.

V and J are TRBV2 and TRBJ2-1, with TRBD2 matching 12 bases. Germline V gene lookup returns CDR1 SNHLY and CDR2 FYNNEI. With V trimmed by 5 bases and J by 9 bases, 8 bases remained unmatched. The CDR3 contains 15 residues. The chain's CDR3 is CASSPLVLAGGEQFF. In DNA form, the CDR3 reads TGTGCCAGCAGTCCCTTGGTACTAGCGGGGGGTGAGCAGTTCTTC.

CDR3 in amino acids: CASSLRGTSQPQHF. CDR3 in DNA: TGTGCCAGCAGCTTACGGGGGACGTCTCAGCCCCAGCATTTT. The chain carries TRBV7-8 and TRBJ1-5, with D tentatively TRBD1 (5 bases). There are 14 residues in the CDR3. Trimming pared 2 bases from V and 6 bases from J, leaving 11 bases between. Germline CDR1 SGHVS, CDR2 FQNEAQ.

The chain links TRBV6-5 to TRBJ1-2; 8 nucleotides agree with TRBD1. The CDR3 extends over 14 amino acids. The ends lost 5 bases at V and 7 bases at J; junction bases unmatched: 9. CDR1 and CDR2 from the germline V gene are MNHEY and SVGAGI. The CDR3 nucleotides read TGTGCCAGCAGTCTGACCCAGGGGGCAGGTGGCTACACCTTC. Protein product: CASSLTQGAGGYTF.

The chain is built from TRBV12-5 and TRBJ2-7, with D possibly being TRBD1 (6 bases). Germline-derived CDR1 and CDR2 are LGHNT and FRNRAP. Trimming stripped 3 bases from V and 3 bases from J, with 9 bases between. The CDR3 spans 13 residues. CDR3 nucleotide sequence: TGTGCTAGTGGTTTCGGGGACATCTACGAGCAGTACTTC. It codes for CASGFGDIYEQYF. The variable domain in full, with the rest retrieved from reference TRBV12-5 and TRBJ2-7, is DARVTQTPRHKVTEMGQEVTMRCQPILGHNTVFWYRQTMMQGLELLAYFRNRAPLDDSGMPKDRFSAEMPDATLATLKIQPSEPRDSAVYFCASGFGDIYEQYFGPGTRLTVT.

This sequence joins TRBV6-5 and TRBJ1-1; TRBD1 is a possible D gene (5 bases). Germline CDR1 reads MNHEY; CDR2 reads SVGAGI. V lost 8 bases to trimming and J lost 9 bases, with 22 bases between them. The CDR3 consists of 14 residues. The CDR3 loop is CASSRGTEEGKAFF. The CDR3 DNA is TGTGCCAGCTCCCGGGGGACTGAAGAGGGTAAAGCTTTCTTT.

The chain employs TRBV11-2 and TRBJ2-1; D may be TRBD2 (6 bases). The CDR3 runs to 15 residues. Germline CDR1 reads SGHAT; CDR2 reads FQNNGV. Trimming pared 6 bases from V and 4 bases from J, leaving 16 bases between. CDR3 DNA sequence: TGTGCCAGCAGGAGTAGGGAGGCCCGGTACAATGAGCAGTTCTTC. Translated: CASRSREARYNEQFF.

CDR3 DNA: TGTGCCAGCAGCTTGAAGGAGACCCAGTACTTC. Translation: CASSLKETQYF. The V gene is TRBV5-8, the J gene TRBJ2-5; D remains unclear. Trimming cost V 1 base and J 5 bases, with 3 bases left between them. Germline CDR1 is SGHTS and CDR2 is YDEGEE. CDR3 size: 11 residues.

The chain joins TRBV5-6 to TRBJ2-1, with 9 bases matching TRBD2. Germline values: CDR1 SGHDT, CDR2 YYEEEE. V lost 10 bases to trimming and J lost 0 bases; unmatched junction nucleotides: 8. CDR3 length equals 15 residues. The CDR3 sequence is CASSSGMGSYNEQFF. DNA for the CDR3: TGTGCCTCATCTAGCGGGATGGGCTCCTACAATGAGCAGTTCTTC.

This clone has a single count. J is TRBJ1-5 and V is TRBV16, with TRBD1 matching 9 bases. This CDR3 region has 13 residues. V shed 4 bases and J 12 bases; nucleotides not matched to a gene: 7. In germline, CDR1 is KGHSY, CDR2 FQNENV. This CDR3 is CASSPNRDRVQHF. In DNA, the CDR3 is TGTGCCAGCAGCCCCAATCGGGACAGGGTCCAGCATTTT.

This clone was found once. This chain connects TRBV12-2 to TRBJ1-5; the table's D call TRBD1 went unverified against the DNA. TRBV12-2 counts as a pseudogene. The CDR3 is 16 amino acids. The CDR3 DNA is TGTGCAAGTCGCCCTTTACCGGGACAGGGAAGTCAGCCCCAGCATTTT. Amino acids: CASRPLPGQGSQPQHF.